This entry concerns a single TCR beta chain. Original data processing: Cell counts per sample came from amplifying reference gene primers. The repertoire was sequenced with immunoSEQ multiplex PCR; TCRdb's copy has only in-frame clones and lacks some. V, J and clone size were drawn from that table, and D and trimming were deduced from the DNA. The sample holds approximately 280,000 clones, 85% to 90% seen once. These data are taken from a study of blood T cell repertoires in COVID-19. Study in general: Sites across the United States, Italy and Spain contributed samples from acute and convalescent COVID-19. Sources were T cells, B-cell-depleted T cells, or PBMCs; the material itself was cDNA or gDNA.

Sequencing was done on a sample of peripheral blood. The sequence was collected from a middle-aged man with acute or convalescent COVID-19.

For the CDR3, the DNA is TGCAGCGTTCAAAGAGTTGAAGCTTTCTTT. Residues: CSVQRVEAFF. The rearrangement uses TRBV29-1 and TRBJ1-1, with D hard to call. The CDR3 sequence is 10 residues long. CDR1 SQVTM and CDR2 ANQGSEA come from the germline V gene. V lost 5 bases, J lost 7 bases, and 8 bases lay in between.